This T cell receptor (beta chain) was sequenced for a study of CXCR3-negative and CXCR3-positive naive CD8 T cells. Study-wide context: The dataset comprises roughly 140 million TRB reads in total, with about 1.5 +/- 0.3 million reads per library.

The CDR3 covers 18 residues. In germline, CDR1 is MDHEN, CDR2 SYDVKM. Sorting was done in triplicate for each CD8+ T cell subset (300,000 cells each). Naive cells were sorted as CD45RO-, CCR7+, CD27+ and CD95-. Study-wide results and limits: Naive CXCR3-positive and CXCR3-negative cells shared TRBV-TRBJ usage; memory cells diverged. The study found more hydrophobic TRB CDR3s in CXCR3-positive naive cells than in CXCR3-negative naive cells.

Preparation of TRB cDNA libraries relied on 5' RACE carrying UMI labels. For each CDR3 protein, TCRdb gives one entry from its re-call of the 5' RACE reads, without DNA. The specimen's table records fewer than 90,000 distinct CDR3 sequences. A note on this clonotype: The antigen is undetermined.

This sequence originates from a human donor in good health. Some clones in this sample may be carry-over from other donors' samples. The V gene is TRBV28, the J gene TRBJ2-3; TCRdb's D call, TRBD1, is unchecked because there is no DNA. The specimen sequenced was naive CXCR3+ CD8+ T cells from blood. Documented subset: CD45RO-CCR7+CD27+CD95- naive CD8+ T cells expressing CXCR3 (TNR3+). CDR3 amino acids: CASSLFGDGRGQSDTQYF.